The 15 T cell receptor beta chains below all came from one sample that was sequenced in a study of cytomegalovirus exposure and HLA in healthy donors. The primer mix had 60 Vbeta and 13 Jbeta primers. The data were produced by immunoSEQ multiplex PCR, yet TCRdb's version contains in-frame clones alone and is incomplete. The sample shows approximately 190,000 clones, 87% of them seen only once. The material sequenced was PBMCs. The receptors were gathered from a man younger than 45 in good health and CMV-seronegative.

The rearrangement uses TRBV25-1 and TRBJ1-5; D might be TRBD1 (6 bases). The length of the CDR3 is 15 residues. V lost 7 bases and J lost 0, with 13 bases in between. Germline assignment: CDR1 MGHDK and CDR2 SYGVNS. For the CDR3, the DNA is TGTGCCAGCAAACAGGGACCCTATAGCAATCAGCCCCAGCATTTT. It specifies CASKQGPYSNQPQHF.

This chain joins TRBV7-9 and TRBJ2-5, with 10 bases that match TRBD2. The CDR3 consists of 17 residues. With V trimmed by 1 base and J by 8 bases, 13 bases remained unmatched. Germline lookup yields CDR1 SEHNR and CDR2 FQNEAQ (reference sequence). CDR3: CASSLVSGGAFDGTQYF. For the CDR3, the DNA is TGTGCCAGCAGCTTAGTCAGCGGGGGGGCCTTTGATGGAACCCAGTACTTC. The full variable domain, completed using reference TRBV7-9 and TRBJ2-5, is DTGVSQNPRHKITKRGQNVTFRCDPISEHNRLYWYRQTLGQGPEFLTYFQNEAQLEKSRLLSDRFSAERPKGSFSTLEIQRTEQGDSAMYLCASSLVSGGAFDGTQYFGPGTRLLVL.

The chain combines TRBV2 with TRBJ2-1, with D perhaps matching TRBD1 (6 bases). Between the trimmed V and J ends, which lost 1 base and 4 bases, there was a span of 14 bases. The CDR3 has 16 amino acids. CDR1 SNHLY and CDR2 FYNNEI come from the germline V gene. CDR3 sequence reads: CASSEGSGQKYNEQFF. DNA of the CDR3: TGTGCCAGCAGTGAAGGGTCGGGACAAAAGTACAATGAGCAGTTCTTC.

The CDR3 sequence: CAISDPGQGKETQYF. CDR3 DNA: TGTGCCATCAGTGACCCGGGACAGGGTAAAGAGACCCAGTACTTC. The chain employs TRBV10-3 and TRBJ2-5; TRBD1 matches at 9 bases. This CDR3 contains 15 residues. V dropped 3 bases and J dropped 3; count of bases not matched to a gene: 5. Germline V gene data show CDR1 as ENHRY and CDR2 as SYGVKD.

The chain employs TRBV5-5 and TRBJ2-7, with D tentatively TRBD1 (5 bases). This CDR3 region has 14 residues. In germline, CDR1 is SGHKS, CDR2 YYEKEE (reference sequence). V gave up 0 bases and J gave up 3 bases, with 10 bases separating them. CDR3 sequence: CASSLGQPSYEQYF. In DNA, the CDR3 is TGTGCCAGCAGCTTGGGACAGCCGAGCTACGAGCAGTACTTC.

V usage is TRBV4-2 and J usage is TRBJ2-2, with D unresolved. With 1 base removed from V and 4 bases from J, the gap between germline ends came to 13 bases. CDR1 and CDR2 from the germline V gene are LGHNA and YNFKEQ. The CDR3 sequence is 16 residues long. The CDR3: CASSQAGQVGTGELFF. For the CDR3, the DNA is TGTGCCAGCAGCCAAGCTGGGCAGGTAGGCACCGGGGAGCTGTTTTTT.

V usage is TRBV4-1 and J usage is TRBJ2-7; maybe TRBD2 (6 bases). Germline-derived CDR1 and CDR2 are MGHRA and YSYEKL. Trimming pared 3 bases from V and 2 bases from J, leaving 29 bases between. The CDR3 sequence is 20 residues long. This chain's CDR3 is CASSHRRRDSTQLLTYEQYF. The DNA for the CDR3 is TGCGCCAGCAGCCACCGTCGCCGGGACTCTACACAACTACTTACCTACGAGCAGTACTTC.

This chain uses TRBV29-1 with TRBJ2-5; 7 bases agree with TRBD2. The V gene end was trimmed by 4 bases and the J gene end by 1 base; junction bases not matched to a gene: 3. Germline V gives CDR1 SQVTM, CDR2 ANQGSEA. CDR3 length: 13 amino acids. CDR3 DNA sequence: TGCAGCGTTGCGGGGAGGGTCCAAGAGACCCAGTACTTC. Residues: CSVAGRVQETQYF. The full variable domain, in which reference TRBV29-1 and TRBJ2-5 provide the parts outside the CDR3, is SAVISQKPSRDICQRGTSLTIQCQVDSQVTMMFWYRQQPGQSLTLIATANQGSEATYESGFVIDKFPISRPNLTFSTLTVSNMSPEDSSIYLCSVAGRVQETQYFGPGTRLLVL.

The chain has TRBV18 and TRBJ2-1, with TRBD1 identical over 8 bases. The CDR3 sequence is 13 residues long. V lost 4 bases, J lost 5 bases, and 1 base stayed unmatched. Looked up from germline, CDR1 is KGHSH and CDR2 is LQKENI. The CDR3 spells CASSRTGNNEQFF. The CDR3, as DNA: TGTGCCAGCTCACGGACAGGGAACAATGAGCAGTTCTTC. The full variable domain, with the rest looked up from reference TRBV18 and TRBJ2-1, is NAGVMQNPRHLVRRRGQEARLRCSPMKGHSHVYWYRQLPEEGLKFMVYLQKENIIDESGMPKERFSAEFPKEGPSILRIQQVVRGDSAAYFCASSRTGNNEQFFGPGTRLTVL.

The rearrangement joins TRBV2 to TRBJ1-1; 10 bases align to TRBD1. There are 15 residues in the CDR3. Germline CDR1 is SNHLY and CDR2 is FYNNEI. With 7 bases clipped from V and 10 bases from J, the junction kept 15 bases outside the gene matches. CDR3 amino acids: CASTQLTGGASGAFF. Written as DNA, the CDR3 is TGTGCCAGCACCCAGCTGACAGGGGGCGCGAGTGGAGCTTTCTTT.

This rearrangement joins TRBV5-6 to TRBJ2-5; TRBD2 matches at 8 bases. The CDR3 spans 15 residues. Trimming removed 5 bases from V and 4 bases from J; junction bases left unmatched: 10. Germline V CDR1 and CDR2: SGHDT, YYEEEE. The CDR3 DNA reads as TGTGCCAGCAGTCTTGCGGGGGGTAGCCGAGAGACCCAGTACTTC. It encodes CASSLAGGSRETQYF.

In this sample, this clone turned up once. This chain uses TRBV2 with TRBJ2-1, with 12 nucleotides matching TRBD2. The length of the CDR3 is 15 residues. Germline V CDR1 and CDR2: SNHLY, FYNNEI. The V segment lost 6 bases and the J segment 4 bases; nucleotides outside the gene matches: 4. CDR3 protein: CASSDTSGRYNEQFF. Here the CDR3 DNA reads TGTGCCAGCAGCGACACTAGCGGGAGGTACAATGAGCAGTTCTTC.

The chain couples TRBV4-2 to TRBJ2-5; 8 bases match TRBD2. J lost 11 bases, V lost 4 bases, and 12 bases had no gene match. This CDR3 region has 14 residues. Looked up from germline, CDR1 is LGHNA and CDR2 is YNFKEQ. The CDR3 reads CASSLDRAGEEQYF. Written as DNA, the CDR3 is TGTGCCAGCAGCCTAGACCGAGCGGGGGAAGAGCAGTACTTC.

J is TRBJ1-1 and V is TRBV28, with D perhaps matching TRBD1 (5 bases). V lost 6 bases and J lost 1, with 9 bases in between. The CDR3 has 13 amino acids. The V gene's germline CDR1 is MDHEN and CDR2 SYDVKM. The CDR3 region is CASRVTGNTEAFF. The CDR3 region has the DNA TGTGCCAGCAGGGTAACAGGGAACACTGAAGCTTTCTTT. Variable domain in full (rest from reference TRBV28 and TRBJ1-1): DVKVTQSSRYLVKRTGEKVFLECVQDMDHENMFWYRQDPGLGLRLIYFSYDVKMKEKGDIPEGYSVSREKKERFSLILESASTNQTSMYLCASRVTGNTEAFFGQGTRLTVV.

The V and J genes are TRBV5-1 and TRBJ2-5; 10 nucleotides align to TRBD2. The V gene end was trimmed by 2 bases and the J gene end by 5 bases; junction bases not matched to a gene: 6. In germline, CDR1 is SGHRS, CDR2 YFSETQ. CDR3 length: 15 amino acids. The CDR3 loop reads CASSFGTSGIETQYF. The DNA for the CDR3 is TGCGCCAGCAGCTTTGGAACTAGCGGGATTGAGACCCAGTACTTC.